Following are 15 T cell receptor beta chains from one sample sequenced in a study of T cells in Graves' hyperthyroidism and ophthalmopathy. Using RNA transcripts as the source, TCR beta CDR3 regions were amplified. HTBI primers were employed in a first-round RT-PCR of the TCR CDR3. TCRdb re-called the multiplex PCR reads with MiXCR, one entry per CDR3 protein. The table shows about 400,000 distinct CDR3 sequences, with roughly 13% occurring only once. The sequenced material came from blood. The source of these receptors is a woman under 30 with Graves' hyperthyroidism.

The chain joins TRBV27 to TRBJ2-3, with TRBD1 matching over 8 bases. Germline CDR1 is MNHEY and CDR2 is SMNVEV (reference sequence). The CDR3 has 15 amino acids. Unmatched junction bases numbered 4, after V lost 3 bases and J lost 2 bases. In DNA form, the CDR3 reads TGTGCCAGCAGTTTCGAGACAGGGGTCACAGATACGCAGTATTTT. Translated, it gives CASSFETGVTDTQYF.

This clonotype occurred a few times. The chain links TRBV7-2 to TRBJ2-1, with 10 bases aligning to TRBD1. The J segment lost 12 bases and the V segment lost 6 bases, leaving 26 bases of the junction unmatched. Per germline, CDR1 SGHTA and CDR2 FQGNSA. CDR3 size: 19 residues. The CDR3 coding sequence is TGTGCCAGCAGACGGGGACAGGGGTTTCAGGGACGGGCGGGGACGGGGCAGTTCTTC. It yields the protein CASRRGQGFQGRAGTGQFF.

The CDR3 sequence is CASSLAGKSYEQYF. The CDR3 DNA reads as TGTGCCAGCAGTTTGGCGGGGAAGTCCTACGAGCAGTACTTC. The chain combines TRBV6-5 with TRBJ2-7, with D perhaps matching TRBD2 (6 bases). V lost 4 bases and J 1 base, leaving 11 bases between the germline ends. The V gene's germline CDR1 is MNHEY and CDR2 SVGAGI. CDR3 size: 14 residues.

A single count supports this clonotype. The chain recombines TRBV3-1 with TRBJ1-5, with D uncertain. Trimming left V 1 base short and J 5 bases short, with 6 bases between. The germline V gene encodes CDR1 LGHDT and CDR2 YNNKEL (reference sequence). There are 13 residues in the CDR3. The CDR3 DNA follows: TGTGCCAGCAGCCAAGTTCGTGATCAGCCCCAGCATTTT. The encoded protein is CASSQVRDQPQHF.

The chain links TRBV20-1 to TRBJ2-7; 11 nucleotides line up with TRBD1. Trimming removed 5 bases from V and 2 bases from J; junction bases left unmatched: 8. The CDR3 is made up of 15 amino acids. The V gene's germline CDR1 is DFQATT and CDR2 SNEGSKA (reference sequence). The chain's CDR3 is CSAVAGTGGTYEQYF. In DNA, the CDR3 is TGCAGTGCTGTTGCCGGGACAGGGGGAACCTACGAGCAGTACTTC.

This clonotype was recorded many times. The chain employs TRBV5-1 and TRBJ2-7, with 10 nucleotides matching TRBD2. CDR1 and CDR2 from the germline V gene are SGHRS and YFSETQ. V was clipped by 4 bases and J by 3 bases; unmatched bases: 4. This CDR3 spans 14 amino acids. CDR3 sequence: CASSTGTSVYEQYF. The CDR3 DNA reads as TGCGCCAGCAGCACCGGGACTAGCGTCTACGAGCAGTACTTC.

This clonotype was detected ten times or more. One end of the junction is discordant with germline, which a read error may explain. The V gene is TRBV12-3 or TRBV12-4, the J gene TRBJ2-2; TRBD2 is a possible D gene (5 bases). The CDR3 runs to 13 residues. The CDR3: CASSLGGTGELFF. CDR3 DNA sequence: TGTGCCAGCAGCTTAGGCGGGACCGGGGAGCTGTTTTTT.

This clonotype was counted a few times. The chain combines TRBV7-9 with TRBJ2-7, with D possibly being TRBD1 (5 bases). Per germline, CDR1 SEHNR and CDR2 FQNEAQ (reference sequence). V lost 5 bases, J lost 9 bases, and 14 bases lay in between. This CDR3 spans 12 amino acids. For the CDR3, the DNA is TGTGCCAGCAGCGAGACAGTGGTGGGGCAGTACTTC. It specifies CASSETVVGQYF.

This clonotype was counted at least ten times. The V call is TRBV9, the J call TRBJ2-6; D gene ambiguous. Germline assignment: CDR1 SGDLS and CDR2 YYNGEE. Trimming left V 3 bases short and J 11 bases short, with 18 bases between. The CDR3 runs 15 residues. The CDR3 DNA is TGTGCCAGCAGCGCCGGTGACGGTGGCCAAGACGTCCTGACTTTC. It yields the protein CASSAGDGGQDVLTF.

As concerns this clonotype: A read error is possible here, since a much larger clone lies one base away. The chain uses TRBV7-8 and TRBJ2-7, with 7 bases lining up with TRBD2. Germline V lookup: CDR1 SGHVS, CDR2 FQNEAQ. This CDR3 comprises 14 residues. V lost 2 bases and J lost 2; bases outside the gene matches: 3. The CDR3 DNA reads TGTGCCAGCAGCTTATCCCTAGCGGCCTACGAGCAGTACTTC. It translates to CASSLSLAAYEQYF.

This clonotype was recorded at least ten times. The chain employs TRBV7-2 and TRBJ2-7; 9 positions match TRBD1. With V trimmed by 4 bases and J by 4 bases, 14 bases remained unmatched. This CDR3 has 17 amino acids. The germline V gene encodes CDR1 SGHTA and CDR2 FQGNSA. The CDR3 DNA reads TGTGCCAGCAGCTCCCCAACAGGGGGCGGGTATCGGTACGAGCAGTACTTC. It specifies CASSSPTGGGYRYEQYF.

This clonotype was found a few times. The J gene is TRBJ1-2, the V gene TRBV27, with D unclear. This CDR3 is built from 14 residues. Trimming stripped 2 bases from V and 3 bases from J, with 10 bases between. Germline CDR1 and CDR2: MNHEY and SMNVEV (reference sequence). The CDR3 loop is CASSLRASHYGYTF. DNA for the CDR3: TGTGCCAGCAGTTTAAGGGCATCTCACTATGGCTACACCTTC.

This clonotype has ten or more counts. The chain recombines TRBV13 with TRBJ2-7; either TRBD1 or TRBD2 may supply D (7 bases each). The CDR3 is 14 amino acids. The V gene's germline CDR1 is PRHDT and CDR2 FYEKMQ (reference sequence). V was pared by 4 bases and J by 2 bases, with 12 bases between. The CDR3 protein is CASSSGGTAYEQYF. For the CDR3, the DNA is TGTGCCAGCAGCTCCGGGGGGACAGCCTACGAGCAGTACTTC. Using reference TRBV13 and TRBJ2-7 for the parts outside the CDR3, the full variable domain is AAGVIQSPRHLIKEKRETATLKCYPIPRHDTVYWYQQGPGQDPQFLISFYEKMQSDKGSIPDRFSAQQFSDYHSELNMSSLELGDSALYFCASSSGGTAYEQYFGPGTRLTVT.

This clonotype was observed at least ten times. The V and J genes are TRBV2 and TRBJ2-1, with D perhaps matching TRBD2 (5 bases). Germline CDR1 and CDR2: SNHLY and FYNNEI. The CDR3 is made up of 12 amino acids. The ends were cut back, 7 bases at V and 10 bases at J, with 14 bases in the middle. CDR3 sequence reads: CASMPLGGEQFF. The CDR3 DNA reads as TGTGCCAGCATGCCCCTTGGCGGGGAGCAGTTCTTC. Looking up the rest from reference TRBV2 and TRBJ2-1 gives the full variable domain: EPEVTQTPSHQVTQMGQEVILRCVPISNHLYFYWYRQILGQKVEFLVSFYNNEISEKSEIFDDQFSVERPDGSNFTLKIRSTKLEDSAMYFCASMPLGGEQFFGPGTRLTVL.

The chain uses TRBV28 and TRBJ2-7; 9 bases map to TRBD1. The CDR3 runs 14 residues. V shed 6 bases and J 3 bases; nucleotides not matched to a gene: 6. Germline CDR1 is MDHEN and CDR2 is SYDVKM. CDR3 sequence (DNA): TGTGCCAGCAGGGAGGGACAGGGACTCTACGAGCAGTACTTC. Translating it yields CASREGQGLYEQYF.